This entry lists 19 T cell receptor beta chains sequenced from one sample in a study of shared clonotypes between healthy human individuals (dated by TCRdb to 2018 to 2021). The protocol used for the library was the immunoSEQ multiplex PCR assay. Imported from immuneACCESS, the table was reduced by TCRdb to in-frame sequences with V and J called. These copies leave out some clones; in studies compared against another copy, an unresolved V gene accounts for under half, and the cause of the remainder is not known. The table for this sample lists 2.3 million or so clones; just over 90% of them were counted only once. The ten largest clones represent about 0.37% of the sample. The sequencing sample was made of naive CD4+ T cells from PBMCs. Read against the paper, the sample's cell subset or site label means: CD45RA+ positively selected. Receptors originate from a man aged 18-30 years in good health. Some clones in this sample may be carry-over from other donors' samples.

The V call is TRBV28, the J call TRBJ2-7; D possibly corresponds to TRBD2 (6 bases). The V gene lost 4 bases and the J gene lost 3 bases, with 16 bases spanning the gap. Per germline, CDR1 MDHEN and CDR2 SYDVKM. The CDR3 runs to 15 residues. The CDR3 nucleotides read TGTGCCAGCAGTTCGCCGGGACTCCAACACTACGAGCAGTACTTC. It is translated as CASSSPGLQHYEQYF. The variable domain in full, with the rest retrieved from reference TRBV28 and TRBJ2-7, is DVKVTQSSRYLVKRTGEKVFLECVQDMDHENMFWYRQDPGLGLRLIYFSYDVKMKEKGDIPEGYSVSREKKERFSLILESASTNQTSMYLCASSSPGLQHYEQYFGPGTRLTVT.

The gene calls are TRBV28 and TRBJ1-2; TRBD1 matches at 8 bases. The CDR3 is 16 amino acids. The germline V gene encodes CDR1 MDHEN and CDR2 SYDVKM. Unmatched junction bases numbered 16, after V lost 6 bases and J lost 7 bases. CDR3 loop: CASSPRQGPLLVGYTF. The CDR3 DNA is TGTGCCAGCAGCCCGAGACAGGGGCCGCTTTTAGTTGGCTACACCTTC.

This chain joins TRBV27 and TRBJ2-1; 10 bases align to TRBD1. V shed 6 bases, J shed 8 bases, and the junction held 10 bases outside the gene matches. Germline CDR1 and CDR2: MNHEY and SMNVEV (reference sequence). The CDR3 covers 15 residues. The CDR3 here is CASSPDRGRFDEQFF. In DNA, the CDR3 is TGTGCCAGCAGCCCCGACAGGGGGCGGTTTGATGAGCAGTTCTTC.

The chain combines TRBV7-9 with TRBJ2-3; D is undetermined. The CDR3 is 14 amino acids. CDR1 is SEHNR and CDR2 is FQNEAQ in the germline V gene (reference sequence). Between the trimmed V and J ends, which lost 5 bases and 2 bases, there was a span of 11 bases. CDR3 bases: TGTGCCAGCAGCCCAGGCCTCTACACAGATACGCAGTATTTT. It encodes CASSPGLYTDTQYF.

The chain uses TRBV7-9 and TRBJ2-1; 10 positions agree with TRBD2. The CDR3 runs 19 residues. Germline CDR1 and CDR2: SEHNR and FQNEAQ (reference sequence). V shed 5 bases and J 7 bases; nucleotides not matched to a gene: 20. The CDR3: CASSQVQGVASGRSNEQFF. Here the CDR3 DNA reads TGTGCCAGCAGCCAAGTCCAGGGGGTGGCTAGCGGGAGAAGTAATGAGCAGTTCTTC.

This chain connects TRBV4-3 to TRBJ2-7; tentative D call: TRBD2 (6 bases). Trimming cost V 8 bases and J 0 bases, with 20 bases left between them. CDR3 size: 16 residues. Germline CDR1 reads LGHNA; CDR2 reads YSLEER. CDR3 sequence reads: CASGSGGASGSYEQYF. The CDR3 nucleotides are TGCGCCAGCGGCTCCGGCGGGGCCTCGGGCTCCTACGAGCAGTACTTC.

The rearrangement links TRBV6-1 to TRBJ1-3, with no clear D. The CDR3 extends over 13 amino acids. Germline V CDR1 and CDR2: MNHNS, SASEGT. Trimming took 3 bases from V and 4 from J, leaving 7 bases between them. The CDR3 region is CASSDAGGNTIYF. In nucleotides, the CDR3 is TGTGCCAGCAGTGACGCCGGGGGAAACACCATATATTTT.

V usage is TRBV6-1 and J usage is TRBJ2-7; 10 positions agree with TRBD1. The germline V gene encodes CDR1 MNHNS and CDR2 SASEGT. There are 12 residues in the CDR3. The V gene end was trimmed by 6 bases and the J gene end by 6 bases; junction bases not matched to a gene: 2. CDR3 sequence (DNA): TGTGCCAGCAGCGACAGGGGGCGCGAGCAGTACTTC. Residues: CASSDRGREQYF.

V and J are TRBV7-2 and TRBJ2-7; D ambiguous. Trimming cost V 5 bases and J 6 bases, with 8 bases left between them. Per germline, CDR1 SGHTA and CDR2 FQGNSA. The CDR3 is 11 amino acids. CDR3 DNA: TGTGCCAGCAGCCCATTCCGCGAGCAGTACTTC. Translated: CASSPFREQYF.

CDR3 protein: CASSDPIGNEQFF. The CDR3 DNA is TGTGCCAGCAGCGACCCCATCGGAAATGAGCAGTTCTTC. This chain uses TRBV28 with TRBJ2-1; D remains unclear. Germline CDR1 reads MDHEN; CDR2 reads SYDVKM. V was pared by 6 bases and J by 7 bases, with 13 bases between. The CDR3 totals 13 residues.

For this clone: Other DNA sequences from this sample encode an identical CDR3 as well. The J gene is TRBJ2-5, the V gene TRBV5-1; 11 nucleotides line up with TRBD1. From germline, CDR1 is SGHRS and CDR2 YFSETQ. With V trimmed by 4 bases and J by 5 bases, 4 bases remained unmatched. This CDR3 comprises 14 residues. DNA of the CDR3: TGCGCCAGCAGCCCCGGGACAGGGGGGGAGACCCAGTACTTC. This codes for CASSPGTGGETQYF.

The rearrangement links TRBV9 to TRBJ1-3, with D possibly being TRBD1 (6 bases). The CDR3 has 15 amino acids. The germline CDR1 and CDR2 sequences are SGDLS and YYNGEE. The V and J ends lost 4 bases and 2 bases respectively, with 13 bases between them. CDR3 DNA: TGTGCCAGCAGCCCACGGGGGGCCCCTGGAAACACCATATATTTT. Translating it yields CASSPRGAPGNTIYF.

This chain uses TRBV20-1 with TRBJ1-5; D is unresolved. Germline lookup yields CDR1 DFQATT and CDR2 SNEGSKA (reference sequence). The V gene lost 5 bases and the J gene lost 5 bases, with 1 base spanning the gap. The CDR3 totals 9 residues. The CDR3 bases are TGCAGTGCTGATCAGCCCCAGCATTTT. Protein sequence: CSADQPQHF.

This chain connects TRBV4-1 to TRBJ2-2, with no clear D. CDR3 length: 15 amino acids. CDR1 is MGHRA and CDR2 is YSYEKL in the germline V gene. Trimming stripped 1 base from V and 0 bases from J, with 6 bases between. CDR3 coding DNA: TGCGCCAGCAGCCAAGGATACGCGAACACCGGGGAGCTGTTTTTT. The encoded protein is CASSQGYANTGELFF.

The rearrangement links TRBV7-2 to TRBJ2-7; 13 bases match TRBD2. Germline lookup yields CDR1 SGHTA and CDR2 FQGNSA. The CDR3 extends over 15 amino acids. V lost 5 bases and J lost 5; bases outside the gene matches: 6. The chain's CDR3 is CASSPGLAGANEQYF. CDR3 sequence (DNA): TGTGCCAGCAGCCCCGGACTAGCGGGAGCGAACGAGCAGTACTTC.

The rearrangement joins TRBV4-2 to TRBJ1-2; D may be TRBD1 (5 bases). The V gene lost 3 bases and the J gene lost 7 bases, with 24 bases spanning the gap. The CDR3 contains 17 residues. Germline CDR1 LGHNA, CDR2 YNFKEQ. The CDR3 nucleotides are TGTGCCAGCAGCCAGGGGATTGACATGCGCACGGGGGGTGGCTACACCTTC. It encodes CASSQGIDMRTGGGYTF.

This chain uses TRBV29-1 with TRBJ1-4; 8 positions agree with TRBD1. Per germline, CDR1 SQVTM and CDR2 ANQGSEA. V trimming: 6 bases; J trimming: 7 bases; junction bases outside the gene matches: 16. There are 16 residues in the CDR3. The chain's CDR3 is CSVGSLQGAVGEKLFF. The CDR3 DNA follows: TGCAGCGTCGGATCCCTTCAGGGGGCGGTTGGTGAAAAACTGTTTTTT.

This clone has more than one count but fewer than ten. Other DNA sequences in this specimen translate into the identical CDR3. The V gene is TRBV5-1, the J gene TRBJ1-1; D possibly corresponds to TRBD1 (6 bases). V was trimmed by 1 base and J by 3 bases, leaving 10 bases between them. The CDR3 has 14 residues. CDR1 and CDR2 from the germline V gene are SGHRS and YFSETQ. CDR3 residues: CASSLQGFDTEAFF. CDR3 coding DNA: TGCGCCAGCAGCTTGCAGGGGTTTGACACTGAAGCTTTCTTT.

V usage is TRBV30 and J usage is TRBJ1-2, with D uncertain. V was trimmed by 2 bases and J by 5 bases, leaving 9 bases between them. Germline assignment: CDR1 GTSNPN and CDR2 SVGIG (reference sequence). CDR3 length: 12 residues. The CDR3 loop is CAWSPVGYGYTF. The CDR3 coding sequence is TGTGCCTGGAGTCCCGTGGGTTATGGCTACACCTTC.